A selection of T cell receptor beta chains follows, all from one sample in a study of blood T cell repertoires in COVID-19. Assay: immunoSEQ multiplex PCR; the TCRdb copy retains only in-frame clones and omits some. The data show some 430,000 clones, less than 95% seen once. The sample consisted of PBMCs or T cells enriched from blood (not recorded which). These receptor sequences come from a man aged 18 to 30 who had recovered from COVID-19. Both conserved end residues are part of each CDR3. A D gene is named only where the DNA matches it firmly. Clone size is given for some rows only: seen once, a few or many times, or a class if the clone is expanded.

J gene: TRBJ1-3
V gene: TRBV5-1
clone size: NA
D gene: TRBD1
CDR3 DNA: TGCGCCAGCAGCGGGACAGGTGACTCTGGAAACACCATATATTTT
CDR3 protein: CASSGTGDSGNTIYF

J gene: TRBJ1-4
V gene: TRBV28
clone size: NA
D gene: NA
CDR3 DNA: TGTGCCAGCAGTTTTGGAGGGAATGAGAAAAAACTGTTTTTT
CDR3 protein: CASSFGGNEKKLFF

J gene: TRBJ2-1
V gene: TRBV4-1
clone size: NA
D gene: NA
CDR3 DNA: TGCGCCAGCAGCCGCCTCCAGGACACCTCAAGGAATGAGCAGTTCTTC
CDR3 protein: CASSRLQDTSRNEQFF

J gene: TRBJ1-1
V gene: TRBV12-3/TRBV12-4
clone size: once
D gene: NA
CDR3 DNA: TGTGCCAGCAGTCTACAGGGTCTCGCTGAAGCTTTCTTT
CDR3 protein: CASSLQGLAEAFF

J gene: TRBJ2-3
V gene: TRBV12-5
clone size: NA
D gene: NA
CDR3 DNA: TGTGCTAGTGGTCCAGGTGGCAGAACTTTCACAGATACGCAGTATTTT
CDR3 protein: CASGPGGRTFTDTQYF

J gene: TRBJ2-3
V gene: TRBV7-8
clone size: NA
D gene: TRBD2
CDR3 DNA: TGTGCCAGCAGCTTCCGGCGGGGGGCTCCGAATACGCAGTATTTT
CDR3 protein: CASSFRRGAPNTQYF

J gene: TRBJ1-5
V gene: TRBV2
clone size: NA
D gene: NA
CDR3 DNA: TGTGCCAGCGCCCCGGGGGTTCAGCCCCAGCATTTT
CDR3 protein: CASAPGVQPQHF

J gene: TRBJ1-1
V gene: TRBV4-1
clone size: NA
D gene: NA
CDR3 DNA: TGCGCCAGCAGCCACGGAGGAGCGAACACTGAAGCTTTCTTT
CDR3 protein: CASSHGGANTEAFF

J gene: TRBJ1-4
V gene: TRBV5-1
clone size: few
D gene: TRBD1
CDR3 DNA: TGCGCCAGCAGCTTCACAGGGGGCGGGAATGAAAAACTGTTTTTT
CDR3 protein: CASSFTGGGNEKLFF

J gene: TRBJ1-5
V gene: TRBV4-1
clone size: NA
D gene: NA
CDR3 DNA: TGCGCCAGCCGACGTGGGGGCGCGGGTCAGCCCCAGCATTTT
CDR3 protein: CASRRGGAGQPQHF

J gene: TRBJ1-4
V gene: TRBV28
clone size: NA
D gene: NA
CDR3 DNA: TGTGCCAGCACGGAGAACGAAAAACTGTTTTTT
CDR3 protein: CASTENEKLFF

J gene: TRBJ1-2
V gene: TRBV28
clone size: NA
D gene: TRBD1
CDR3 DNA: TGTGCCAGCCGGGACAGGGGGGACGCCAACTATGGCTACACCTTC
CDR3 protein: CASRDRGDANYGYTF

J gene: TRBJ1-2
V gene: TRBV3-1/TRBV3-2
clone size: NA
D gene: NA
CDR3 DNA: TGTGCCAGCAGCCAAGATGCGGGAAGGGGCGGCTACACCTTC
CDR3 protein: CASSQDAGRGGYTF

J gene: TRBJ2-2
V gene: TRBV6-5
clone size: few
D gene: NA
CDR3 DNA: TGTGCCAGCAGCCGCCCGGTAGCCGGGGAGCTGTTTTTT
CDR3 protein: CASSRPVAGELFF

J gene: TRBJ2-1
V gene: TRBV3-1/TRBV3-2
clone size: NA
D gene: TRBD2
CDR3 DNA: TGTGCCAGCAGGGCTAGCGGGAGCGACAATGAGCAGTTCTTC
CDR3 protein: CASRASGSDNEQFF

J gene: TRBJ2-4
V gene: TRBV11-2
clone size: NA
D gene: NA
CDR3 DNA: TGTGCCAGCAGCTTTTCTTCAGGGGCGAATCGACTAGCCAAAAACATTCAGTACTTC
CDR3 protein: CASSFSSGANRLAKNIQYF

J gene: TRBJ1-5
V gene: TRBV7-2
clone size: NA
D gene: NA
CDR3 DNA: TGTGCCAGCAGCTTCCGAGGCGATCAGCCCCAGCATTTT
CDR3 protein: CASSFRGDQPQHF

J gene: TRBJ1-1
V gene: TRBV10-3
clone size: NA
D gene: NA
CDR3 DNA: TGTGCCATCATTTCAGGGGTCGGGGACACTGAAGCTTTCTTT
CDR3 protein: CAIISGVGDTEAFF

J gene: TRBJ1-1
V gene: TRBV28
clone size: NA
D gene: NA
CDR3 DNA: TGTGCCAGCAGTTCTCAGGCAGGCGAAGCTTTCTTT
CDR3 protein: CASSSQAGEAFF

J gene: TRBJ1-1
V gene: TRBV28
clone size: NA
D gene: TRBD1
CDR3 DNA: TGTGCCAGCAGTCCCCCCCCTTGGCAGGGGGTGGCTTTCTTT
CDR3 protein: CASSPPPWQGVAFF

J gene: TRBJ1-3
V gene: TRBV11-2
clone size: NA
D gene: TRBD1
CDR3 DNA: TGTGCCAGCAGCTTAGATCCAGGGACAGGGCGAAACACCATATATTTT
CDR3 protein: CASSLDPGTGRNTIYF

J gene: TRBJ1-5
V gene: TRBV7-2
clone size: NA
D gene: NA
CDR3 DNA: TGTGCCAGCAGCCTAGGGGGAGGGCAGCCCCAGCATTTT
CDR3 protein: CASSLGGGQPQHF

J gene: TRBJ1-1
V gene: TRBV4-1
clone size: NA
D gene: TRBD1
CDR3 DNA: TGCGCCAGCAGCCCTATTTCAAAAACAGGGGGGACTGAAGCTTTCTTT
CDR3 protein: CASSPISKTGGTEAFF

J gene: TRBJ2-5
V gene: TRBV24-1
clone size: NA
D gene: TRBD1
CDR3 DNA: TGTGCCACCAGTGATTCTACATGGGGGACAGGGGTGTTAGAGACCCAGTACTTC
CDR3 protein: CATSDSTWGTGVLETQYF

J gene: TRBJ1-2
V gene: TRBV28
clone size: NA
D gene: NA
CDR3 DNA: TGTGCCAGCAGACGTATGGGGGGAAACTATGGCTACACCTTC
CDR3 protein: CASRRMGGNYGYTF

J gene: TRBJ2-7
V gene: TRBV6-6
clone size: NA
D gene: TRBD2
CDR3 DNA: TGTGCCAGCAGTCCTCTAGCGGGAGTCGGTGAGCAGTACTTC
CDR3 protein: CASSPLAGVGEQYF

J gene: TRBJ2-2
V gene: TRBV30
clone size: NA
D gene: TRBD2
CDR3 DNA: TGTGCCTGGACCGGACTAGCGGGAGGGAACACCGGGGAGCTGTTTTTT
CDR3 protein: CAWTGLAGGNTGELFF